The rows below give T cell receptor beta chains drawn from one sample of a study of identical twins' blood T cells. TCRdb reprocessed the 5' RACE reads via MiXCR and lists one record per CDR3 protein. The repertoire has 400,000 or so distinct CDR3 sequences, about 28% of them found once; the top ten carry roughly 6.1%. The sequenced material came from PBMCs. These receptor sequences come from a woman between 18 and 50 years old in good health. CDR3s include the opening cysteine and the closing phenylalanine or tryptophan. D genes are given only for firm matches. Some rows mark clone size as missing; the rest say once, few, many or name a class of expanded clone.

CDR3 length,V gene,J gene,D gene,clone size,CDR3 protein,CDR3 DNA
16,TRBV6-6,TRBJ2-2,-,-,CASRDILAVNTGELFF,TGTGCCAGCCGTGACATCTTAGCGGTGAACACCGGGGAGCTGTTTTTT
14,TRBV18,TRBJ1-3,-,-,CASSPDSPVNTIYF,TGTGCCAGCTCACCCGACAGTCCTGTAAACACCATATATTTT
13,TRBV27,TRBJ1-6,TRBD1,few,CASSPDRITPLHF,TGTGCCAGCTCCCCGGACAGGATCACACCCCTCCACTTT
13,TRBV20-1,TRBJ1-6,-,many,CSARTGDNSPLHF,TGCAGTGCTAGAACAGGAGATAATTCACCCCTCCACTTT
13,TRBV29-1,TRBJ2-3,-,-,CSVDGGLQNTQYF,TGCAGCGTTGACGGGGGACTCCAAAATACGCAGTATTTT
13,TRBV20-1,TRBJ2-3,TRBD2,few,CSAQTSGGDTQYF,TGCAGTGCTCAAACTAGCGGAGGAGATACGCAGTATTTT
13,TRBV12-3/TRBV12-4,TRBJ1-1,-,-,CASSRLGEVVAFF,TGTGCCAGCAGCCGCCTAGGGGAGGTAGTAGCTTTCTTT
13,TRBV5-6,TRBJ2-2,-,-,CASSLHNTGELFF,TGTGCCAGCAGCTTACACAACACCGGGGAGCTGTTTTTT
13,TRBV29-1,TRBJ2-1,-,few,CSGTGHLYNEQFF,TGCAGCGGGACGGGACATCTCTACAATGAGCAGTTCTTC
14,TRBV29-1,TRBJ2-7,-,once,CSVVPQESSYEQYF,TGCAGCGTAGTACCCCAGGAGAGCTCCTACGAGCAGTACTTC
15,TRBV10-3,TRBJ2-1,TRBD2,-,CAISPSGSSYNEQFF,TGTGCCATCAGTCCTAGCGGGAGCTCCTACAATGAGCAGTTCTTC
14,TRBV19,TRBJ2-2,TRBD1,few,CASSRTGSTGELFF,TGTGCCAGTAGTAGGACAGGGAGTACCGGGGAGCTGTTTTTT
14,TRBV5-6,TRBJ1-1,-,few,CASSLEVRHTEAFF,TGTGCCAGCAGCTTGGAGGTCAGACACACTGAAGCTTTCTTT
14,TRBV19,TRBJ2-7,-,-,CASSNLGTIYEQYF,TGTGCCAGTAGTAACCTCGGGACAATCTACGAGCAGTACTTC
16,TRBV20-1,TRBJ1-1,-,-,CSARDPTGTLNTEAFF,TGCAGTGCTAGAGACCCCACGGGGACACTGAACACTGAAGCTTTCTTT
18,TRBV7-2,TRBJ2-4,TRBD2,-,CASSLSSGTSGRQNIQYF,TGTGCCAGCAGCTTATCTTCGGGGACTAGCGGGAGACAAAACATTCAGTACTTC
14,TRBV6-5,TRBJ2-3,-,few,CASSYGRGTDTQYF,TGTGCCAGCAGTTACGGGCGGGGAACAGATACGCAGTATTTT
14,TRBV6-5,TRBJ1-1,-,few,CASSYQGQGKTVFF,TGTGCCAGCAGTTACCAGGGTCAGGGGAAGACGGTTTTCTTT
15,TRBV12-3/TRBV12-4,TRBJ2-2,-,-,CASSVQGTNTGELFF,TGTGCCAGCAGTGTCCAGGGTACAAACACCGGGGAGCTGTTTTTT
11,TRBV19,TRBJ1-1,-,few,CASTSGTLAFF,TGTGCCAGTACTTCAGGCACTTTGGCTTTCTTT
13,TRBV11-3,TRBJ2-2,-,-,CAEGGVNTGELFF,TGTGCCGAGGGCGGGGTGAACACCGGGGAGCTGTTTTTT
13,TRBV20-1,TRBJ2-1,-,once,CSASVPGTNEQFF,TGCAGTGCTAGTGTCCCGGGAACAAATGAGCAGTTCTTC
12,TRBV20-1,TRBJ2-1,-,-,CSASGMVDEQFF,TGCAGTGCTAGCGGGATGGTCGATGAGCAGTTCTTC
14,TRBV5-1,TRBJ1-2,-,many,CASSLDGTDYGYTF,TGCGCCAGCAGCTTGGATGGGACGGACTATGGCTACACCTTC
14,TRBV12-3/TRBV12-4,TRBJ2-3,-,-,CASSPGGAADTQYF,TGTGCCAGCAGTCCAGGGGGGGCGGCAGATACGCAGTATTTT
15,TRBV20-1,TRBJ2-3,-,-,CSAPDALGNADTQYF,TGCAGTGCCCCCGATGCCCTGGGGAACGCAGATACGCAGTATTTT
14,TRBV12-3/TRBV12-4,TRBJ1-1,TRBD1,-,CASSYRQGYTEAFF,TGTGCCAGCAGTTATCGACAGGGTTACACTGAAGCTTTCTTT
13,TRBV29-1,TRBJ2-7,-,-,CSVAGQRSYEQYF,TGCAGCGTTGCGGGGCAAAGATCCTACGAGCAGTACTTC
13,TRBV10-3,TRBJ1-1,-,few,CAIRGTGNTEAFF,TGTGCCATCAGGGGAACAGGAAACACTGAAGCTTTCTTT
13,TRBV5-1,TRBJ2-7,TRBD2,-,CASRGEGRYEQYF,TGCGCCAGCAGAGGGGAGGGGCGCTACGAGCAGTACTTC
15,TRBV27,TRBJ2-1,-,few,CASSPRASSYNEQFF,TGTGCCAGCAGTCCTAGGGCAAGCTCCTACAATGAGCAGTTCTTC
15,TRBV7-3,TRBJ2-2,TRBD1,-,CASSLQGVGTGELFF,TGTGCCAGCAGCTTACAGGGGGTTGGCACCGGGGAGCTGTTTTTT
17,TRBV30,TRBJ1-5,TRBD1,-,CAWSGTGYDSSNQPQHF,TGTGCCTGGAGTGGGACAGGGTATGACAGTAGCAATCAGCCCCAGCATTTT
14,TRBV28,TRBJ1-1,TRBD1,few,CASSPGTGISEAFF,TGTGCCAGCAGTCCAGGGACAGGGATCTCTGAAGCTTTCTTT
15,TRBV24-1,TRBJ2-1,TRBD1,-,CATSDPGQGAHEQFF,TGTGCCACCAGTGACCCCGGACAGGGGGCCCATGAGCAGTTCTTC
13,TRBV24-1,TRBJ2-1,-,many,CATSDEGTHEQFF,TGTGCCACCAGTGACGAGGGAACGCATGAGCAGTTCTTC
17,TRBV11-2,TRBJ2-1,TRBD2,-,CASSLVLAGVTYNDQFF,TGTGCCAGCAGCTTAGTACTAGCGGGAGTAACCTACAATGATCAGTTCTTC
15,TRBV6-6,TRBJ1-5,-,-,CASSPADRSNQPQHF,TGTGCCAGCAGTCCCGCAGACAGGTCTAATCAGCCCCAGCATTTT
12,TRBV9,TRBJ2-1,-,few,CASSEVGGEQFF,TGTGCCAGCAGCGAAGTGGGTGGAGAGCAGTTCTTC
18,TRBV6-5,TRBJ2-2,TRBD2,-,CASSPPPGLAKVTGELFF,TGTGCCAGCAGTCCGCCGCCGGGACTAGCGAAGGTCACCGGGGAGCTGTTTTTT